Presented here are 20 T cell receptor beta chains from one specimen sequenced in a study of identical twins. One entry per CDR3 protein, called by TCRdb with MiXCR from the 5' RACE reads. The table has hundreds of thousands of distinct CDR3 sequences, 9% to 15% seen once. These data also featured in a second study, about yellow fever vaccine responses in identical twins.

Input material: CD8+ T cells sorted from blood. These receptors were collected from a woman aged 18 to 35 in good health.

The gene calls are TRBV5-1 and TRBJ2-5, with TRBD2 identical over 10 bases. The CDR3 contains 17 residues. CDR1 and CDR2 (germline): SGHRS, YFSETQ. The J segment lost 2 bases and the V segment lost 6 bases, leaving 13 bases of the junction unmatched. CDR3 DNA: TGCGCCAGCACCGGACCAGCGGGGGGGACGGAACAAGAGACCCAGTACTTC. Amino acids: CASTGPAGGTEQETQYF.

The chain combines TRBV7-8 with TRBJ2-3, with 7 bases aligning to TRBD2. This CDR3 comprises 14 residues. CDR1 and CDR2 (germline): SGHVS, FQNEAQ. The junction had 12 bases not matched to a gene; V was cut back by 5 bases and J by 10 bases. The CDR3 DNA reads as TGTGCCAGCAGCCCCGGTGGGAGGGAGGGCGCGCAGTATTTT. It specifies CASSPGGREGAQYF.

This clonotype was seen ten or more times. The genes are TRBV5-1 and TRBJ2-1; 8 bases map to TRBD2. J was trimmed by 9 bases and V by 0 bases; bases with no gene match: 5. CDR3 length: 14 residues. Germline CDR1 is SGHRS and CDR2 is YFSETQ. Here the CDR3 DNA reads TGCGCCAGCAGCTTGGTGGCGGGGGGTTTTGAGCAGTTCTTC. The encoded protein is CASSLVAGGFEQFF.

This clonotype was seen a handful of times. V and J are TRBV10-3 and TRBJ2-7; TRBD2 might be the D (6 bases). The CDR3 covers 14 residues. Germline-derived CDR1 and CDR2 are ENHRY and SYGVKD. CDR3 amino acids: CAISEPGRSSEQYV. In nucleotides, the CDR3 is TGTGCCATCAGTGAGCCAGGGAGGTCCTCCGAGCAGTACGTC.

This chain connects TRBV15 to TRBJ2-5, with 15 bases aligning to TRBD2. There are 16 residues in the CDR3. J was trimmed by 4 bases and V by 4 bases; bases with no gene match: 4. Germline lookup yields CDR1 LNHNV and CDR2 YYDKDF (reference sequence). Written as DNA, the CDR3 is TGTGCCACCAGCAAGGGACTAGCGGGGGGAGGAGAGACCCAGTACTTC. It encodes CATSKGLAGGGETQYF.

This clonotype was detected a few times. The chain joins TRBV20-1 to TRBJ2-5, with TRBD1 matching over 8 bases. Unmatched junction bases numbered 3, after V lost 1 base and J lost 5 bases. Per the germline V gene, CDR1 is DFQATT and CDR2 is SNEGSKA (reference sequence). The CDR3 runs 13 residues. The chain's CDR3 is CSARGTGRETQYF. In DNA form, the CDR3 reads TGCAGTGCTAGAGGGACAGGGAGGGAGACCCAGTACTTC.

This sequence joins TRBV28 and TRBJ2-2; D is ambiguous. The V end lost 3 bases, the J end lost 8 bases, and 13 bases lay between the germline ends. Looked up from germline, CDR1 is MDHEN and CDR2 is SYDVKM. CDR3 length: 14 amino acids. For the CDR3, the DNA is TGTGCCAGCAGTTTCGACTCAAGAGAAGGGGAGCTGTTTTTT. This gives the protein CASSFDSREGELFF.

The chain combines TRBV13 with TRBJ1-1, with D perhaps matching TRBD1 (5 bases). The CDR3 spans 13 residues. The V end was cut by 8 bases, the J end by 5 bases, with 15 bases between. Germline loops: CDR1 PRHDT, CDR2 FYEKMQ (reference sequence). The CDR3 here is CASGGRAGTEAFF. The CDR3, as DNA: TGTGCCAGCGGGGGACGGGCGGGGACTGAAGCTTTCTTT. Complete variable domain (other parts from reference TRBV13 and TRBJ1-1): AAGVIQSPRHLIKEKRETATLKCYPIPRHDTVYWYQQGPGQDPQFLISFYEKMQSDKGSIPDRFSAQQFSDYHSELNMSSLELGDSALYFCASGGRAGTEAFFGQGTRLTVV.

The chain carries TRBV5-6 and TRBJ2-6, with D perhaps being TRBD1 or TRBD2 (5 bases each). The CDR3 sequence is 15 residues long. Trimming stripped 0 bases from V and 9 bases from J, with 13 bases between. CDR1 is SGHDT and CDR2 is YYEEEE in the germline V gene. The DNA of the CDR3 is TGTGCCAGCAGCTTGGTTCCGGGGCGCGTCAACGTCCTGACTTTC. Encoded protein: CASSLVPGRVNVLTF.

V is TRBV11-2 and J is TRBJ2-3; D call uncertain. Germline values: CDR1 SGHAT, CDR2 FQNNGV. Deletions cut 4 bases from V and 2 bases from J, with 7 bases between. The CDR3 is 13 residues long. Here the CDR3 DNA reads TGTGCCAGCAGCTGGGATGTCACAGATACGCAGTATTTT. This gives the protein CASSWDVTDTQYF.

The chain employs TRBV27 and TRBJ1-1; D is unclear. CDR3 size: 14 residues. The germline V and J ends were trimmed by 6 bases and 4 bases, with 15 bases remaining between them. Germline V gene lookup returns CDR1 MNHEY and CDR2 SMNVEV (reference sequence). DNA of the CDR3: TGTGCCAGCAGCCAAACCCATTGGGGCACTGAAGCTTTCTTT. This codes for CASSQTHWGTEAFF.

This clonotype appeared many times. CDR3 amino acids: CATSDTGPETQYF. CDR3 bases: TGTGCCACCAGTGACACGGGACCGGAGACCCAGTACTTC. The genes are TRBV24-1 and TRBJ2-5; possibly TRBD1 or TRBD2 for D (5 bases each). The V gene's germline CDR1 is KGHDR and CDR2 SFDVKD. Trimming removed 4 bases at V and 5 bases at J, with 10 bases between. This CDR3 is built from 13 residues.

This clonotype was seen a handful of times. The V call is TRBV29-1, the J call TRBJ2-7; the D is unclear. Trimming stripped 5 bases from V and 0 bases from J, with 5 bases between. The CDR3 has 11 amino acids. Germline V gene data show CDR1 as SQVTM and CDR2 as ANQGSEA. CDR3 loop: CSVIVSYEQYF. CDR3 DNA: TGCAGCGTTATCGTCTCCTACGAGCAGTACTTC.

V is TRBV27 and J is TRBJ2-1; possibly TRBD1 for D (5 bases). Germline V CDR1 and CDR2: MNHEY, SMNVEV (reference sequence). This CDR3 has 12 amino acids. V was clipped by 9 bases and J by 4 bases, with 10 bases between them. The CDR3 is CASSGMYNEQFF. The CDR3 coding sequence is TGTGCCAGTTCAGGGATGTACAATGAGCAGTTCTTC.

This clonotype has just a few counts. This chain joins TRBV6-1 and TRBJ2-3, with TRBD1 matching over 12 bases. The V gene's germline CDR1 is MNHNS and CDR2 SASEGT. CDR3 length: 14 residues. V lost 8 bases, J lost 7 bases, and 7 bases stayed unmatched. CDR3 nucleotide sequence: TGTGCCAGCTACGGGACAGGGGGCGCAAATACGCAGTATTTT. It encodes CASYGTGGANTQYF.

This chain links TRBV12-3 or TRBV12-4 with TRBJ1-5; D is perhaps TRBD1 (6 bases). With 3 bases removed from V and 6 bases from J, the gap between germline ends came to 9 bases. The CDR3 is 13 amino acids. The CDR3 sequence is CASSLNRVQPQHF. CDR3 nucleotides: TGTGCCAGCAGTTTGAACAGGGTTCAGCCCCAGCATTTT.

This clonotype was observed many times. The CDR3 spells CASSLDRGDQPQHF. DNA for the CDR3: TGCGCCAGCAGCCTGGACAGGGGTGATCAGCCCCAGCATTTT. The chain couples TRBV4-1 to TRBJ1-5; 9 bases map to TRBD1. Germline V gene lookup returns CDR1 MGHRA and CDR2 YSYEKL. With 4 bases clipped from V and 5 bases from J, the junction kept 3 bases outside the gene matches. The CDR3 consists of 14 residues.

The rearrangement joins TRBV12-3 or TRBV12-4 to TRBJ2-3; perhaps TRBD1 as D (5 bases). V was clipped by 4 bases and J by 4 bases, with 9 bases between them. The CDR3 loop spans 13 amino acids. The CDR3 region is CASSWGSADTQYF. DNA for the CDR3: TGTGCCAGCAGTTGGGGCAGTGCAGATACGCAGTATTTT.

The CDR3 coding sequence is TGCGCCAGCAGTGAGATGGGATCCCAAGAGACCCAGTACTTC. Translated: CASSEMGSQETQYF. The chain carries TRBV10-2 and TRBJ2-5, with unresolved D. The CDR3 spans 14 residues. CDR1 WSHSY and CDR2 SAAADI come from the germline V gene. Trimming pared 2 bases from V and 1 base from J, leaving 8 bases between.

This clonotype was detected only once. V usage is TRBV5-4 and J usage is TRBJ2-3; tentatively, D is TRBD1 (6 bases). Germline values: CDR1 SGHNT, CDR2 YYREEE (reference sequence). Trimming took off 4 bases at V and 4 bases at J, with 13 bases between the two ends. This CDR3 is built from 14 residues. This CDR3 is CASSPTGSADTQYF. The CDR3 nucleotides are TGTGCCAGCAGCCCTACAGGGAGTGCAGATACGCAGTATTTT.